These 17 T cell receptor beta chains share one sample of origin, sequenced in a study of blood T cell repertoires in COVID-19. Using immunoSEQ multiplex PCR, the repertoire was profiled, and TCRdb retains in-frame clones only, with some absent. The sample consists of around 150,000 clones, 86% of them appearing once. The sequenced sample consisted of peripheral blood. These receptors all come from an older man with acute or convalescent COVID-19.

The chain employs TRBV18 and TRBJ2-3; 10 bases fit TRBD2. Trimming took 6 bases from V and 6 from J; bases not matched to a gene: 9. This CDR3 has 15 residues. CDR1 KGHSH and CDR2 LQKENI come from the germline V gene. This CDR3 reads CASSPDSGRPDTQYF. The CDR3 DNA reads TGTGCCAGCTCCCCCGATAGCGGGAGGCCGGATACGCAGTATTTT.

The chain links TRBV10-3 to TRBJ2-5; D is unresolved. The germline gives CDR1 ENHRY, CDR2 SYGVKD. V lost 4 bases to trimming and J lost 2 bases, with 8 bases between them. This CDR3 has 13 amino acids. The CDR3 nucleotides are TGTGCCATCAGTGGGAGAGAACAAGAGACCCAGTACTTC. Amino acids: CAISGREQETQYF.

The J gene is TRBJ2-2, the V gene TRBV10-3, with 8 bases identical to TRBD1. J lost 7 bases, V lost 3 bases, and 4 bases had no gene match. This CDR3 is 14 amino acids long. Looked up from germline, CDR1 is ENHRY and CDR2 is SYGVKD. The DNA for the CDR3 is TGTGCCATCAGTGAAGACAGGGGAATCGGGGAGCTGTTTTTT. Protein product: CAISEDRGIGELFF.

This CDR3 is CASKRGPSSTDTQYF. For the CDR3, the DNA is TGTGCCAGCAAAAGGGGGCCCTCCTCCACAGATACGCAGTATTTT. J is TRBJ2-3 and V is TRBV27; the match to TRBD1 covers 7 bases. CDR1 is MNHEY, CDR2 SMNVEV, per germline (reference sequence). The CDR3 consists of 15 residues. Trimming removed 7 bases from V and 2 bases from J; junction bases left unmatched: 9.

The chain couples TRBV18 to TRBJ2-1; 8 positions match TRBD2. Germline values: CDR1 KGHSH, CDR2 LQKENI. The CDR3 loop spans 14 amino acids. Trimming removed 3 bases from V and 8 bases from J; junction bases left unmatched: 6. CDR3 nucleotides: TGTGCCAGCTCACCGGGGACTAGGGGCGATGAGCAGTTCTTC. Amino acid sequence: CASSPGTRGDEQFF. The complete variable domain, with remaining parts taken from reference TRBV18 and TRBJ2-1, reads NAGVMQNPRHLVRRRGQEARLRCSPMKGHSHVYWYRQLPEEGLKFMVYLQKENIIDESGMPKERFSAEFPKEGPSILRIQQVVRGDSAAYFCASSPGTRGDEQFFGPGTRLTVL.

This clone was observed once. The rearrangement uses TRBV9 and TRBJ2-1; D is uncertain. Germline lookup yields CDR1 SGDLS and CDR2 YYNGEE. V lost 4 bases, J lost 0 bases, and 8 bases lay in between. The CDR3 runs to 14 residues. CDR3 sequence: CASSPSSSYNEQFF. Here the CDR3 DNA reads TGTGCCAGCAGCCCCTCCAGCTCCTACAATGAGCAGTTCTTC.

This clone appeared a single time. This chain joins TRBV6-1 and TRBJ2-2; D perhaps matches TRBD1 (5 bases). Trimming removed 7 bases at V and 0 bases at J, with 9 bases between. CDR3 length: 14 amino acids. Germline loops: CDR1 MNHNS, CDR2 SASEGT. The CDR3 here is CASIRGANTGELFF. The CDR3, as DNA: TGTGCCAGCATTAGGGGTGCGAACACCGGGGAGCTGTTTTTT.

A single count supports this clone. V usage is TRBV4-3 and J usage is TRBJ2-7, with 8 bases lining up with TRBD2. The CDR3 loop spans 16 amino acids. Germline CDR1 and CDR2: LGHNA and YSLEER. Losses at the gene ends were 1 base for V and 2 bases for J; bases not matched to a gene: 7. The CDR3 sequence: CASSQVAGGGPYEQYF. CDR3 nucleotides: TGCGCCAGCAGCCAAGTGGCGGGAGGTGGGCCCTACGAGCAGTACTTC.

V is TRBV7-6 and J is TRBJ2-1, with 9 positions matching TRBD1. This CDR3 has 18 amino acids. Per the germline V gene, CDR1 is SGHVS and CDR2 is FNYEAQ. The junction had 9 bases not matched to a gene; V was cut back by 0 bases and J by 3 bases. The CDR3 sequence is CASSLAPQGASGYNEQFF. DNA of the CDR3: TGTGCCAGCAGCTTAGCGCCACAGGGGGCTAGCGGCTACAATGAGCAGTTCTTC.

This clone has only one observation. The V and J genes are TRBV5-1 and TRBJ2-1, with TRBD1 matching 8 bases. The CDR3 loop spans 16 amino acids. Germline CDR1 and CDR2: SGHRS and YFSETQ. Trimming cost V 4 bases and J 7 bases; bases outside gene matches: 13. The CDR3 coding sequence is TGCGCCAGCAGCACATCCGACAGGGGAGATGCAAATGAGCAGTTCTTC. Protein: CASSTSDRGDANEQFF. Variable domain in full (rest from reference TRBV5-1 and TRBJ2-1): KAGVTQTPRYLIKTRGQQVTLSCSPISGHRSVSWYQQTPGQGLQFLFEYFSETQRNKGNFPGRFSGRQFSNSRSEMNVSTLELGDSALYLCASSTSDRGDANEQFFGPGTRLTVL.

The chain joins TRBV19 to TRBJ2-7; 10 positions match TRBD1. Germline loops: CDR1 LNHDA, CDR2 SQIVND (reference sequence). With 4 bases clipped from V and 1 base from J, the junction kept 4 bases outside the gene matches. The CDR3 runs 15 residues. CDR3 amino acids: CASSTPGQGSYEQYF. The CDR3 DNA sequence: TGTGCCAGTAGTACTCCGGGACAGGGGTCCTACGAGCAGTACTTC. Combining the CDR3 with reference TRBV19 and TRBJ2-7 gives the whole variable domain DGGITQSPKYLFRKEGQNVTLSCEQNLNHDAMYWYRQDPGQGLRLIYYSQIVNDFQKGDIAEGYSVSREKKESFPLTVTSAQKNPTAFYLCASSTPGQGSYEQYFGPGTRLTVT.

This clone has a single count. The CDR3 here is CASSSGRTSGSYEQYF. The CDR3 nucleotides read TGTGCCAGCAGCTCCGGTCGGACTAGCGGGAGCTACGAGCAGTACTTC. The V and J genes are TRBV5-4 and TRBJ2-7; 13 bases match TRBD2. This CDR3 is 16 amino acids long. Germline CDR1 is SGHNT and CDR2 is YYREEE (reference sequence). V shed 3 bases and J 3 bases; nucleotides not matched to a gene: 6.

This sequence joins TRBV28 and TRBJ1-2; weak D call: TRBD1 (6 bases). This CDR3 spans 14 amino acids. CDR1 is MDHEN, CDR2 SYDVKM, per germline. The V end lost 6 bases, the J end lost 2 bases, and 13 bases lay between the germline ends. Here the CDR3 reads CASREGGANYGYTF. The CDR3 DNA reads as TGTGCCAGCAGGGAAGGGGGAGCGAACTATGGCTACACCTTC.

This clone occurred once. The V gene is TRBV11-2, the J gene TRBJ1-1, with 8 bases fitting TRBD1. Germline values: CDR1 SGHAT, CDR2 FQNNGV. The CDR3 has 17 residues. With V trimmed by 3 bases and J by 1 base, 10 bases remained unmatched. In nucleotides, the CDR3 is TGTGCCAGCAGCTTGGAGACAGGGGCCAGGGGGAACACTGAAGCTTTCTTT. Its translation: CASSLETGARGNTEAFF.

This clone turned up a few times. V is TRBV2 and J is TRBJ1-2, with D hard to call. V was clipped by 4 bases and J by 2 bases, with 11 bases between them. CDR1 SNHLY and CDR2 FYNNEI come from the germline V gene. The CDR3 loop spans 14 amino acids. CDR3 residues: CASSVARVNYGYTF. The CDR3, as DNA: TGTGCCAGCAGTGTAGCCCGCGTCAACTATGGCTACACCTTC. The full variable domain, rest sourced from reference TRBV2 and TRBJ1-2, is EPEVTQTPSHQVTQMGQEVILRCVPISNHLYFYWYRQILGQKVEFLVSFYNNEISEKSEIFDDQFSVERPDGSNFTLKIRSTKLEDSAMYFCASSVARVNYGYTFGSGTRLTVV.

This clone was counted once. The rearrangement joins TRBV6-1 to TRBJ2-7; TRBD1 aligns across 9 bases. V lost 3 bases, J lost 3 bases, and 3 bases stayed unmatched. The CDR3 has 14 amino acids. The germline gives CDR1 MNHNS, CDR2 SASEGT. CDR3 residues: CASSDGTGFYEQYF. The CDR3 DNA sequence: TGTGCCAGCAGTGACGGGACAGGGTTCTACGAGCAGTACTTC.

J is TRBJ2-2 and V is TRBV4-2, with 7 bases that match TRBD1. Germline trimming cut 2 bases from V and 2 bases from J; bases unmatched to any gene: 8. The CDR3 length is 17 residues. The germline V gene encodes CDR1 LGHNA and CDR2 YNFKEQ. The CDR3 is CASSQRGRGPNTGELFF. The DNA of the CDR3 is TGTGCCAGCAGCCAAAGGGGAAGGGGGCCTAACACCGGGGAGCTGTTTTTT.